The 13 T cell receptor beta chains listed next were all sequenced from one sample in a study of blood T cells in healthy people across ages. Sample-barcoded 5' priming and a J-beta primer mix drove a second PCR of roughly 6 to 12 cycles. TCRdb independently ran MiXCR on the 5' RACE reads; one entry per CDR3 protein. This sample has over a million distinct CDR3 sequences, with 35% to 55% found just once. Source material: blood. The receptors shown here come from a woman between 55 and 75 years old in good health.

A word on this clonotype: Relative to the germline gene, one junction end is altered; a read error may explain this. The rearrangement uses TRBV6-5 and TRBJ2-7, with D tentatively TRBD2 (6 bases). The DNA end lines up better with TRBJ2-1; the J call may be wrong. The V gene's germline CDR1 is MNHEY and CDR2 SVGAGI. The CDR3 sequence is 13 residues long. CDR3 protein: CTSSPPGGNEQFF. In nucleotides, the CDR3 is TGTACCAGCAGCCCCCCCGGGGGCAATGAGCAGTTCTTC.

The chain carries TRBV28 and TRBJ2-3, with 16 bases matching TRBD2. Germline V CDR1 and CDR2: MDHEN, SYDVKM. The length of the CDR3 is 17 residues. V lost 6 bases, J lost 2 bases, and 5 bases stayed unmatched. CDR3 nucleotide sequence: TGTGCCAGCAGGCCGGGGACTAGCGGGAGGGTCACAGATACGCAGTATTTT. Its protein is CASRPGTSGRVTDTQYF.

The chain employs TRBV7-6 and TRBJ2-7, with 12 bases that match TRBD2. The CDR3 is 16 residues long. V dropped 5 bases and J dropped 4; count of bases not matched to a gene: 9. The germline V gene encodes CDR1 SGHVS and CDR2 FNYEAQ. DNA of the CDR3: TGTGCCAGCAGCCCCAGGACTAGCGGGAAACTTTACGAGCAGTACTTC. Translating it yields CASSPRTSGKLYEQYF.

CDR3 protein: CSANRQATPKETQYF. The CDR3 bases are TGCAGTGCTAACCGGCAGGCTACGCCAAAAGAGACCCAGTACTTC. V is TRBV20-1 and J is TRBJ2-5; D is unresolved. V shed 4 bases and J shed 3 bases, with 18 bases lying between them. The CDR3 length is 15 residues. CDR1 and CDR2 from the germline V gene are DFQATT and SNEGSKA (reference sequence).

The genes are TRBV11-2 and TRBJ2-1; 8 nucleotides agree with TRBD2. J was trimmed by 2 bases and V by 6 bases; bases with no gene match: 9. Per germline, CDR1 SGHAT and CDR2 FQNNGV. There are 16 residues in the CDR3. This chain's CDR3 is CASRHGTRGPYNEQFF. CDR3 DNA: TGTGCCAGCAGACATGGGACTAGGGGACCCTACAATGAGCAGTTCTTC. The whole variable domain, remainder taken from reference TRBV11-2 and TRBJ2-1, is EAGVAQSPRYKIIEKRQSVAFWCNPISGHATLYWYQQILGQGPKLLIQFQNNGVVDDSQLPKDRFSAERLKGVDSTLKIQPAKLEDSAVYLCASRHGTRGPYNEQFFGPGTRLTVL.

CDR3 amino acids: CATSDPDRGQTTDTQYF. Here the CDR3 DNA reads TGTGCCACCAGTGACCCCGACAGGGGTCAAACCACAGATACGCAGTATTTT. The V call is TRBV24-1, the J call TRBJ2-3; 8 nucleotides match TRBD1. In germline, CDR1 is KGHDR, CDR2 SFDVKD. The CDR3 extends over 17 amino acids. V lost 4 bases, J lost 2 bases, and 10 bases stayed unmatched.

The CDR3 DNA sequence: TGTGCCAGCAGCTTAGGAAGGGGAGCCTCCTACGAGCAGTACTTC. As protein: CASSLGRGASYEQYF. The V call is TRBV13, the J call TRBJ2-7; D is tentatively TRBD1 or TRBD2 (5 bases each). From germline, CDR1 is PRHDT and CDR2 FYEKMQ (reference sequence). The CDR3 is 15 residues long. V was trimmed by 0 bases and J by 0 bases, leaving 9 bases between them.

The chain links TRBV5-1 to TRBJ2-7; 9 bases fit TRBD1. V shed 5 bases, J shed 4 bases, and the junction held 7 bases outside the gene matches. Germline loops: CDR1 SGHRS, CDR2 YFSETQ. The CDR3 spans 14 residues. The CDR3 DNA reads as TGCGCCAGCAGATCCGGGACAGGGAGGTACGAGCAGTACTTC. Its protein product is CASRSGTGRYEQYF.

V and J are TRBV7-2 and TRBJ1-2; TRBD1 matches at 7 bases. The CDR3 has 16 residues. With 1 base clipped from V and 3 bases from J, the junction kept 8 bases outside the gene matches. Germline V gene sequence: CDR1 SGHTA, CDR2 FQGNSA. The CDR3 DNA is TGTGCCAGCAGCTTAGAGGGCCAGCAGGGGGACTATGGCTACACCTTC. Translated, it gives CASSLEGQQGDYGYTF.

V is TRBV11-3 and J is TRBJ1-4; a possible D gene is TRBD1 (6 bases). Per germline, CDR1 SGHNT and CDR2 YENEEA. V was clipped by 1 base and J by 7 bases, with 16 bases between them. There are 16 residues in the CDR3. CDR3 sequence (DNA): TGTGCCAGCAGCTTAGTGTTCCGGACAGTAGCTGAAAAACTGTTTTTT. Residues: CASSLVFRTVAEKLFF.

The V gene is TRBV6-2 or TRBV6-3, the J gene TRBJ2-1; TRBD1 matches at 8 bases. After removal of 5 bases from V and 8 bases from J, the junction contained 5 bases not matched to a gene. The CDR3 totals 13 residues. Germline-derived CDR1 and CDR2 are MNHEY and SVGEGT. Here the CDR3 DNA reads TGTGCCAGCAGTCTACGACAGGGGTATGAGCAGTTCTTC. As protein: CASSLRQGYEQFF.

The chain is built from TRBV7-8 and TRBJ2-3, with D tentatively TRBD2 (6 bases). Germline V lookup: CDR1 SGHVS, CDR2 FQNEAQ. V was clipped by 0 bases and J by 5 bases, with 12 bases between them. The CDR3 runs to 15 residues. The CDR3 region is CASSLAAAGGDTQYF. The CDR3, as DNA: TGTGCCAGCAGCTTAGCCGCCGCCGGGGGAGATACGCAGTATTTT.

This chain links TRBV7-3 with TRBJ2-6; D is unclear. CDR1 SGHTA and CDR2 FQGTGA come from the germline V gene. Trimming cost V 3 bases and J 3 bases, with 12 bases left between them. The CDR3 contains 16 residues. For the CDR3, the DNA is TGTGCCAGCAGCTTTGCATTTTCTGGTGGGGCCAACGTCCTGACTTTC. Translation: CASSFAFSGGANVLTF.